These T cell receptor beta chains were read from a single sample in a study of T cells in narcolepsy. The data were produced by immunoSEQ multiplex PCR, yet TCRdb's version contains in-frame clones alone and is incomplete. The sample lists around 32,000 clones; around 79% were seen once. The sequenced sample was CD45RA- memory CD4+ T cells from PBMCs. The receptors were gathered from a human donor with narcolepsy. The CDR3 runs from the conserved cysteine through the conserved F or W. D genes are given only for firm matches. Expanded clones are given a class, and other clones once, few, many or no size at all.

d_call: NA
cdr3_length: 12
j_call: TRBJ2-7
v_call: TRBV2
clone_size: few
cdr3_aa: CASSPGAYEQYF
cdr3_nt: TGTGCCAGCAGTCCGGGAGCCTACGAGCAGTACTTC

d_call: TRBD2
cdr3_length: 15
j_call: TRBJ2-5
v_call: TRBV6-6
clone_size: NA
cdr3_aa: CASIDTSGRTETQYF
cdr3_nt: TGTGCCAGCATCGATACTAGCGGGAGAACGGAGACCCAGTACTTC

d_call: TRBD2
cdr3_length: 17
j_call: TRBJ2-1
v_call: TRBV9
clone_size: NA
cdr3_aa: CASSVGGAGGIDNEQFF
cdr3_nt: TGTGCCAGCAGCGTAGGCGGGGCGGGAGGGATCGACAATGAGCAGTTCTTC

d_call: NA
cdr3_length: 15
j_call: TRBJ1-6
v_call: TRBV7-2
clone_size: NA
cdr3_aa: CASSLDNRDNSPLHF
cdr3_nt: TGTGCCAGCAGCTTAGATAACAGAGATAATTCACCCCTCCACTTT

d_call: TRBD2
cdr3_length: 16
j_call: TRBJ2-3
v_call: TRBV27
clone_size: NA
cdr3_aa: CASSLIASGSTDTQYF
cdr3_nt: TGTGCCAGCAGTTTAATAGCTAGCGGCAGCACAGATACGCAGTATTTT

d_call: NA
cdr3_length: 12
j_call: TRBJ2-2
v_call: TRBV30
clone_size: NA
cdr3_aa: CAWSRGPGELFF
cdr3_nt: TGTGCCTGGAGTCGAGGCCCCGGGGAGCTGTTTTTT

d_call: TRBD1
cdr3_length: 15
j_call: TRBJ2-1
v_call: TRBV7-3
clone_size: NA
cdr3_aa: CASSLMGQNNNEQFF
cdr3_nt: TGTGCCAGCAGCTTAATGGGACAGAACAACAATGAGCAGTTCTTC

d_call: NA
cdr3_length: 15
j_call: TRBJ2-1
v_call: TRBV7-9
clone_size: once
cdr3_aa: CASRMGASGYNEQFF
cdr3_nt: TGTGCCAGCAGGATGGGGGCTAGCGGATACAATGAGCAGTTCTTC

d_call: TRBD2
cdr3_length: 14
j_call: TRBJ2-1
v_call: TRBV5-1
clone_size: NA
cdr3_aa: CASSSSGRYNEQFF
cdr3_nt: TGCGCCAGCAGTTCTAGCGGGAGGTACAATGAGCAGTTCTTC

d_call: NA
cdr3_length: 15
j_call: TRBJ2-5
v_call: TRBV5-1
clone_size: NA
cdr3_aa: CASSPRQGGSETQYF
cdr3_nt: TGCGCCAGCAGCCCTCGACAGGGAGGGTCGGAGACCCAGTACTTC

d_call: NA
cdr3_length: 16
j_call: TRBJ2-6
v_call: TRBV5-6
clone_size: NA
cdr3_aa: CASSLARGSGANVLTF
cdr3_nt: TGTGCCAGCAGCTTGGCCAGAGGCTCTGGGGCCAACGTCCTGACTTTC

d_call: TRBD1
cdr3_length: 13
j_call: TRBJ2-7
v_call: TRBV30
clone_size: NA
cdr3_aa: CAFKDRATYGQYF
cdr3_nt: TGTGCCTTTAAGGACAGGGCCACCTACGGGCAGTACTTC

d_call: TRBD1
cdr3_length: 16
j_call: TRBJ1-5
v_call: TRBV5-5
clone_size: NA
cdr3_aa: CASSPAPTGSNQPQHF
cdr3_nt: TGTGCCAGCAGCCCAGCCCCGACAGGGAGCAATCAGCCCCAGCATTTT

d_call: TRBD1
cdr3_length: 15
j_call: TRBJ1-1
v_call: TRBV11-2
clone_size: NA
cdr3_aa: CASRRQQSGGTEAFF
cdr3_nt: TGTGCCAGCAGACGTCAACAATCAGGGGGCACTGAAGCTTTCTTT

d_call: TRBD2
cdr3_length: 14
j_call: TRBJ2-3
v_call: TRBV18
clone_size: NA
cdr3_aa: CASSGTSGSGTQYF
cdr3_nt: TGTGCCAGCTCCGGGACTAGCGGGAGTGGTACGCAGTATTTT

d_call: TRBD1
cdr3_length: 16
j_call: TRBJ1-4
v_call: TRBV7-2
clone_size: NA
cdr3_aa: CASSQSRGPLNEKLFF
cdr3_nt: TGTGCCAGCAGCCAGAGCAGGGGGCCCTTGAATGAAAAACTGTTTTTT

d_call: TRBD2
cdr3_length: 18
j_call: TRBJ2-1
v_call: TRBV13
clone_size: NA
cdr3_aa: CASSLVRVTSGRYNEQFF
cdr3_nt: TGTGCCAGCAGCTTGGTAAGGGTAACTAGCGGGAGATACAATGAGCAGTTCTTC

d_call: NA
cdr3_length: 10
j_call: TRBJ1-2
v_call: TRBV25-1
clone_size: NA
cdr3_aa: CASTEYGYTF
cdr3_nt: TGTGCCAGCACTGAGTATGGCTACACCTTC

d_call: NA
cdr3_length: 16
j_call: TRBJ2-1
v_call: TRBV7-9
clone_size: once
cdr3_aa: CSSRSYSFPEGNEQFF
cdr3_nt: TGTTCCTCCCGCTCTTATTCTTTTCCCGAGGGCAATGAGCAGTTCTTC

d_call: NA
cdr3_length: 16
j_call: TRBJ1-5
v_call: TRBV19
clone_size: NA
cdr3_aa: CASSTTGGWSNQPQHF
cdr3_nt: TGTGCCAGTAGTACCACGGGAGGGTGGAGCAATCAGCCCCAGCATTTT

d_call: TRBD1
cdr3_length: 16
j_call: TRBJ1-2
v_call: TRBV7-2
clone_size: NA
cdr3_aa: CASRSGAQGGNYGYTF
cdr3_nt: TGTGCCAGCAGATCCGGGGCACAGGGGGGGAACTATGGCTACACCTTC

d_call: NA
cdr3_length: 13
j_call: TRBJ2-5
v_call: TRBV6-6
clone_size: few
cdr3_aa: CASSGSGTETQYF
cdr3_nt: TGTGCCAGCAGCGGATCCGGGACGGAGACCCAGTACTTC

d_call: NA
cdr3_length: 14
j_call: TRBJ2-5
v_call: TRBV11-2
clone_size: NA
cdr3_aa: CASSQIGVGQTQYF
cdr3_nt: TGTGCCAGCAGCCAGATTGGGGTCGGGCAGACCCAGTACTTC

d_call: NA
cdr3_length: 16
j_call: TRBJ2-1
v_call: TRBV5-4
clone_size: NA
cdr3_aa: CASKTMSGSIGDEQFF
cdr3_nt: TGTGCCAGCAAGACGATGAGCGGGTCGATCGGCGATGAGCAGTTCTTC

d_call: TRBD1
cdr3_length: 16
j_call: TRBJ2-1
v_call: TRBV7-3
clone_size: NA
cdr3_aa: CASSLTLTGGYNEQFF
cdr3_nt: TGTGCCAGCAGCCTAACATTGACAGGGGGCTACAATGAGCAGTTCTTC

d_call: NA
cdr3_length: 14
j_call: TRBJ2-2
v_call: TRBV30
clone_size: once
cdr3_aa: CAWRSWQIDGELFF
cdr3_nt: TGTGCCTGGAGGTCGTGGCAGATCGACGGGGAGCTGTTTTTT

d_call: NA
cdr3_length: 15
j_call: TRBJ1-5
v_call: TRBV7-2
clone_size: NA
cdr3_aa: CASSLEDSSNQPQHF
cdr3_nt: TGTGCCAGCAGCCTAGAAGACTCTAGCAATCAGCCCCAGCATTTT

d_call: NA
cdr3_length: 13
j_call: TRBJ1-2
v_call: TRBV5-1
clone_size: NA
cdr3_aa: CASSLGANYGYTF
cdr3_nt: TGCGCCAGCAGCTTGGGAGCTAACTATGGCTACACCTTC

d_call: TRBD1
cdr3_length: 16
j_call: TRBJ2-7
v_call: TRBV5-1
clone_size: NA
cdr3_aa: CASSSGQHPSMDEQYF
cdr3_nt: TGCGCCAGCAGCTCGGGACAGCATCCCTCCATGGACGAGCAGTACTTC

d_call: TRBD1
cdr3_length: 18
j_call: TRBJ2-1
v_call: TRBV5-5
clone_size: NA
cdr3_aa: CASSRLQSDRVVHDEQFF
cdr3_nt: TGTGCCAGCAGCCGACTTCAATCGGACAGGGTCGTACACGATGAGCAGTTCTTC

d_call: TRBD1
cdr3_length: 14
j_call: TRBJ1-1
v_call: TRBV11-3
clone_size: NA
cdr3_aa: CASSLAGGNTEAFF
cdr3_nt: TGTGCCAGCAGCTTAGCAGGGGGCAACACTGAAGCTTTCTTT

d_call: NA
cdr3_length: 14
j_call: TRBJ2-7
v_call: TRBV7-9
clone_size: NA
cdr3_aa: CASSQDALLYEQYF
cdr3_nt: TGTGCCAGCAGCCAAGATGCGCTACTCTACGAGCAGTACTTC

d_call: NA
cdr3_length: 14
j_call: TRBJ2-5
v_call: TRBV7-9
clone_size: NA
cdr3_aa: CASSDFSSQGAQYF
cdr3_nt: TGTGCCAGCAGCGACTTTTCATCCCAAGGGGCCCAGTACTTC

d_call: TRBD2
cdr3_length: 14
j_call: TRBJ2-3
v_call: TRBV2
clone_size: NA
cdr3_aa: CASIGGLAGDTQYF
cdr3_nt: TGTGCCAGCATCGGGGGACTAGCAGGAGATACGCAGTATTTT

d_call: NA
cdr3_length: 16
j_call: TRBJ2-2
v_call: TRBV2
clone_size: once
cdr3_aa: CAIEREARGNTGELFF
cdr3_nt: TGTGCCATCGAGAGAGAGGCCAGGGGAAACACCGGGGAGCTGTTTTTT

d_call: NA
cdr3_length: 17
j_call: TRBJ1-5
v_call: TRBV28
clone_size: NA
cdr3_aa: CASSPTLFKDSNQPQHF
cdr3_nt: TGTGCCAGCAGTCCGACCCTCTTCAAGGATAGCAATCAGCCCCAGCATTTT

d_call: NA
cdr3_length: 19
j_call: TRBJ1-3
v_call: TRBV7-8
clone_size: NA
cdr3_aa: CASSYLDSRRPDSGNTIYF
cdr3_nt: TGTGCCAGCAGCTATCTAGACAGTAGACGTCCGGACTCTGGAAACACCATATATTTT

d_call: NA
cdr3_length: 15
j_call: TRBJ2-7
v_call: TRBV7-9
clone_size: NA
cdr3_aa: CASSLVTGRAYEQYF
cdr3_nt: TGTGCCAGCAGCTTAGTTACAGGGCGGGCCTACGAGCAGTACTTC

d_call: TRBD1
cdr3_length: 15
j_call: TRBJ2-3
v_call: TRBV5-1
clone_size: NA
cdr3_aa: CASSPGQGGTDTQYF
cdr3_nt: TGCGCCAGCAGCCCGGGACAGGGAGGCACAGATACGCAGTATTTT

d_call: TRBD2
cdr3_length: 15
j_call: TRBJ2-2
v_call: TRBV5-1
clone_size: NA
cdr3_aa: CASSLGTSGTGELFF
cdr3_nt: TGCGCCAGCAGCTTGGGGACTAGCGGCACCGGGGAGCTGTTTTTT

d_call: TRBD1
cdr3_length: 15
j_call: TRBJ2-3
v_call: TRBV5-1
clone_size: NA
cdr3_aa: CASSLGGGSTDTQYF
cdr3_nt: TGCGCCAGCAGCTTGGGAGGGGGCTCCACAGATACGCAGTATTTT

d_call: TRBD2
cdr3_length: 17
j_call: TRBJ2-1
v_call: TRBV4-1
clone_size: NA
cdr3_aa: CASSQDPPGGLMDEQFF
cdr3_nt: TGCGCCAGCAGCCAAGATCCTCCGGGGGGGCTAATGGATGAGCAGTTCTTC

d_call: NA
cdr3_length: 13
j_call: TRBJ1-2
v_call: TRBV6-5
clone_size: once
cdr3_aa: CASSWGRENGYTF
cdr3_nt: TGTGCCAGCAGTTGGGGCAGGGAGAATGGCTACACCTTC

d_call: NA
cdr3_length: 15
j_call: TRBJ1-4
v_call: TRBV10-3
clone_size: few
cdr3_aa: CAISESVGGDEKLFF
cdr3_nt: TGTGCCATCAGTGAGTCCGTGGGGGGCGATGAAAAACTGTTTTTT

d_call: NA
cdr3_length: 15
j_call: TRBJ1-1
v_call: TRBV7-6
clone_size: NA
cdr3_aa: CASSLRRERNTEAFF
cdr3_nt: TGTGCCAGCAGCCTACGGCGGGAAAGGAACACTGAAGCTTTCTTT

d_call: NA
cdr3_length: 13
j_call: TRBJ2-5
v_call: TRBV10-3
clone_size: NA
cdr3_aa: CAISESGVETQYF
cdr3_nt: TGTGCCATCAGTGAGTCTGGGGTCGAGACCCAGTACTTC

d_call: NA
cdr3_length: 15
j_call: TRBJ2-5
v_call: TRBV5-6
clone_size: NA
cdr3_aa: CASSLAGQGGETQYF
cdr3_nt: TGTGCCAGCAGCTTGGCGGGCCAAGGGGGAGAGACCCAGTACTTC

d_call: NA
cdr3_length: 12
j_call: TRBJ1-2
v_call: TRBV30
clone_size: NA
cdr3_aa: CAWRPPGYGYTF
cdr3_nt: TGTGCCTGGAGGCCGCCGGGCTATGGCTACACCTTC